The next 32 T cell receptor beta chains were all read from a single sample in a study of sequential checkpoint blockade in melanoma. Clones were sequenced by immunoSEQ multiplex PCR, and TCRdb holds only the in-frame ones, with some missing. The sample includes about 28,000 clones, under 85% of them seen just once. Treatment defined: randomized to nivolumab then ipilimumab (arm A) or the reverse (arm B). Specimen: CD8+ T cells sorted from blood (inferred from file names), collected from a patient given nivolumab and ipilimumab in sequence. The source is a human donor with melanoma.

The rearrangement links TRBV10-3 to TRBJ2-7; 8 bases are shared with TRBD2. The germline V gene has CDR1 ENHRY and CDR2 SYGVKD. This CDR3 has 13 amino acids. J was trimmed by 2 bases and V by 8 bases; bases with no gene match: 5. CDR3 loop: CAIQAGVTYEQYF. Here the CDR3 DNA reads TGTGCCATCCAAGCGGGAGTAACCTACGAGCAGTACTTC.

The chain is built from TRBV28 and TRBJ1-1, with a possible D match to TRBD1 (5 bases). Trimming cost V 5 bases and J 8 bases, with 18 bases left between them. CDR3 length equals 14 residues. Germline V CDR1 and CDR2: MDHEN, SYDVKM. CDR3 region: CASSVQGSRGEAFF. DNA of the CDR3: TGTGCCAGCAGTGTCCAGGGCTCCCGGGGGGAAGCTTTCTTT. The full variable domain, in which reference TRBV28 and TRBJ1-1 provide the parts outside the CDR3, is DVKVTQSSRYLVKRTGEKVFLECVQDMDHENMFWYRQDPGLGLRLIYFSYDVKMKEKGDIPEGYSVSREKKERFSLILESASTNQTSMYLCASSVQGSRGEAFFGQGTRLTVV.

The chain uses TRBV6-5 and TRBJ2-5, with a possible D match to TRBD2 (6 bases). The CDR3 totals 15 residues. V was cut by 7 bases and J by 5 bases, with 20 bases left in between. CDR1 and CDR2 from the germline V gene are MNHEY and SVGAGI. The CDR3 protein is CASNTMGLKGETQYF. CDR3 bases: TGTGCCAGCAATACTATGGGACTGAAGGGGGAGACCCAGTACTTC.

The chain links TRBV28 to TRBJ2-5; TRBD1 might be the D (6 bases). The germline V gene encodes CDR1 MDHEN and CDR2 SYDVKM. Trimming cost V 5 bases and J 5 bases, with 15 bases left between them. This CDR3 has 14 residues. CDR3 sequence (DNA): TGTGCCAGCAGTAATTCCGGGACATTGGAGACCCAGTACTTC. Translating gives CASSNSGTLETQYF.

This clone was recorded once. The chain couples TRBV5-1 to TRBJ2-3; 10 bases fit TRBD2. J lost 0 bases, V lost 4 bases, and 5 bases had no gene match. Germline-derived CDR1 and CDR2 are SGHRS and YFSETQ. There are 16 residues in the CDR3. The CDR3 sequence: CASSNGLAASTDTQYF. The CDR3, as DNA: TGCGCCAGCAGCAACGGACTAGCGGCTAGCACAGATACGCAGTATTTT. Based on the CDR3 plus reference TRBV5-1 and TRBJ2-3, the full variable domain is KAGVTQTPRYLIKTRGQQVTLSCSPISGHRSVSWYQQTPGQGLQFLFEYFSETQRNKGNFPGRFSGRQFSNSRSEMNVSTLELGDSALYLCASSNGLAASTDTQYFGPGTRLTVL.

The chain couples TRBV28 to TRBJ1-2; 7 nucleotides match TRBD1. Germline CDR1 MDHEN, CDR2 SYDVKM. Trimming cost V 8 bases and J 3 bases; bases outside gene matches: 6. The CDR3 contains 13 residues. CDR3 sequence (DNA): TGTGCCAGCGCAATAACAGGGGACTATGGCTACACCTTC. Residues: CASAITGDYGYTF.

V gene TRBV9 combines with J gene TRBJ1-3, with a possible D match to TRBD1 (5 bases). V was cut by 6 bases and J by 3 bases, with 16 bases left in between. The CDR3 has 15 residues. CDR1 and CDR2 (germline): SGDLS, YYNGEE. The CDR3 region is CASTDTPGNGNTIYF. CDR3 in DNA: TGTGCCAGCACCGACACCCCAGGGAATGGAAACACCATATATTTT.

The rearrangement links TRBV4-1 to TRBJ1-1; D might be TRBD1 (6 bases). The V gene's germline CDR1 is MGHRA and CDR2 YSYEKL. Trimming removed 7 bases at V and 4 bases at J, with 19 bases between. The length of the CDR3 is 15 residues. The CDR3 bases are TGCGCCAGCACCCTGGGGGGGGGCGATGGCACTGAAGCTTTCTTT. Translating gives CASTLGGGDGTEAFF.

This clone was counted a few times. Here the CDR3 reads CASSPRTGIDEQFF. The CDR3 bases are TGTGCCAGCAGCCCGCGGACAGGGATCGATGAGCAGTTCTTC. The chain joins TRBV7-6 to TRBJ2-1; the match to TRBD1 covers 8 bases. There are 14 residues in the CDR3. CDR1 and CDR2 (germline): SGHVS, FNYEAQ. With 5 bases clipped from V and 8 bases from J, the junction kept 8 bases outside the gene matches.

J is TRBJ1-3 and V is TRBV4-3; D is undetermined. The CDR3 is 15 residues long. Germline V gene sequence: CDR1 LGHNA, CDR2 YSLEER. Trimming removed 0 bases at V and 3 bases at J, with 9 bases between. CDR3 DNA sequence: TGCGCCAGCAGCCAAGATAAGTTCGGTGGAAACACCATATATTTT. Its protein is CASSQDKFGGNTIYF.

V gene TRBV14 combines with J gene TRBJ2-1; possible D gene TRBD1, 6 bases. The CDR3 has 16 amino acids. The V end was cut by 4 bases, the J end by 7 bases, with 20 bases between. In germline, CDR1 is SGHDN, CDR2 FVKESK. The CDR3 sequence: CASSRRPGQKPNEQFF. In DNA, the CDR3 is TGTGCCAGCAGCCGCCGCCCGGGACAAAAACCTAATGAGCAGTTCTTC.

J is TRBJ1-1 and V is TRBV28; D possibly corresponds to TRBD1 (6 bases). The V end was cut by 6 bases, the J end by 4 bases, with 24 bases between. The CDR3 is made up of 17 amino acids. CDR1 and CDR2 from the germline V gene are MDHEN and SYDVKM. CDR3 residues: CASRGPGHFLGSTEAFF. The CDR3 DNA is TGTGCCAGCAGAGGGCCGGGACACTTTCTTGGAAGCACTGAAGCTTTCTTT.

The chain employs TRBV5-4 and TRBJ1-6; TRBD1 agrees at 9 bases. Trimming removed 0 bases from V and 10 bases from J; junction bases left unmatched: 5. CDR3 length: 15 residues. Looked up from germline, CDR1 is SGHNT and CDR2 is YYREEE (reference sequence). The CDR3 spells CASSLGTGEISPLHF. The CDR3 DNA is TGTGCCAGCAGCTTGGGGACAGGGGAAATCTCACCCCTCCACTTT.

There are a few counts of this clone. CDR3 nucleotides: TGTGCCAGTAGTCTCGACCTAGACACCGGGGAGCTGTTTTTT. Protein: CASSLDLDTGELFF. The chain is built from TRBV19 and TRBJ2-2, with D uncertain. The CDR3 sequence is 14 residues long. Germline V gene sequence: CDR1 LNHDA, CDR2 SQIVND (reference sequence). V was shortened by 5 bases and J by 3 bases, with 10 bases between the two germline ends.

The V call is TRBV6-4, the J call TRBJ1-5; D not resolved. In germline, CDR1 is MRHNA, CDR2 SNTAGT. Deletions cut 4 bases from V and 5 bases from J, with 21 bases between. The CDR3 contains 17 residues. The CDR3 loop reads CASSGGEAVDVYQPQHF. CDR3 DNA sequence: TGTGCCAGCAGTGGCGGGGAGGCAGTTGATGTTTATCAGCCCCAGCATTTT.

The J gene is TRBJ2-3, the V gene TRBV4-1, with D perhaps matching TRBD2 (7 bases). In germline, CDR1 is MGHRA, CDR2 YSYEKL. The CDR3 runs 15 residues. V lost 1 base, J lost 1 base, and 9 bases lay in between. CDR3 residues: CASSQAGGRTDTQYF. CDR3 bases: TGCGCCAGCAGCCAAGCGGGGGGCCGCACAGATACGCAGTATTTT.

This clone occurred a few times. The chain carries TRBV7-8 and TRBJ2-3, with 12 bases lining up with TRBD2. There are 18 residues in the CDR3. V gave up 2 bases and J gave up 0 bases; unmatched junction bases: 6. Germline lookup yields CDR1 SGHVS and CDR2 FQNEAQ. CDR3 amino acids: CASSLLAGGPSSTDTQYF. In DNA, the CDR3 is TGTGCCAGCAGCTTACTAGCGGGGGGGCCATCTAGCACAGATACGCAGTATTTT.

The chain combines TRBV5-1 with TRBJ1-2, with 9 bases identical to TRBD1. J lost 7 bases, V lost 0 bases, and 10 bases had no gene match. Looked up from germline, CDR1 is SGHRS and CDR2 is YFSETQ. This CDR3 is built from 16 residues. The CDR3 is CASSLVWDRDSGGYTF. The CDR3 DNA reads TGCGCCAGCAGCTTGGTTTGGGACAGGGATTCAGGTGGCTACACCTTC.

V gene TRBV4-2 combines with J gene TRBJ1-4; D is unresolved. Germline V gives CDR1 LGHNA, CDR2 YNFKEQ. Trimming left V 1 base short and J 3 bases short, with 12 bases between. CDR3 length: 16 residues. CDR3 in amino acids: CASSQVADLANEKLFF. In DNA form, the CDR3 reads TGTGCCAGCAGCCAAGTAGCCGACTTAGCTAATGAAAAACTGTTTTTT.

This chain connects TRBV14 to TRBJ1-1; D gene uncertain. Trimming left V 6 bases short and J 4 bases short, with 12 bases between. The CDR3 totals 13 residues. Germline V lookup: CDR1 SGHDN, CDR2 FVKESK. The CDR3 is CASSLEAATEAFF. The CDR3 DNA reads TGTGCCAGCAGTCTAGAGGCGGCCACTGAAGCTTTCTTT.

The count of this clone is one. The genes are TRBV9 and TRBJ2-1; 14 bases are a match to TRBD2. The CDR3 is made up of 18 amino acids. CDR1 SGDLS and CDR2 YYNGEE come from the germline V gene. The ends lost 4 bases at V and 4 bases at J; junction bases unmatched: 10. CDR3 in amino acids: CASSPGTSGGGVYNEQFF. The CDR3 DNA sequence: TGTGCCAGCAGCCCCGGGACTAGCGGGGGAGGGGTATACAATGAGCAGTTCTTC.

The chain has TRBV7-9 and TRBJ2-3, with D perhaps TRBD2 (5 bases). Germline CDR1 is SEHNR and CDR2 is FQNEAQ (reference sequence). V gave up 6 bases and J gave up 6 bases, with 19 bases separating them. There are 15 residues in the CDR3. Written as DNA, the CDR3 is TGTGCCAGCAGTCCCCATCAGGCGGGTGCGGATACGCAGTATTTT. Translating it yields CASSPHQAGADTQYF.

The V gene is TRBV7-6, the J gene TRBJ1-1; D remains unclear. V lost 2 bases and J lost 5, with 6 bases in between. Germline CDR1 and CDR2: SGHVS and FNYEAQ. The CDR3 covers 12 residues. The CDR3 coding sequence is TGTGCCAGCAGCTTACGAGGAACTGAAGCTTTCTTT. This encodes CASSLRGTEAFF.

This clone is categorized as medium-sized. The chain combines TRBV27 with TRBJ1-5; D gene uncertain. The V and J ends lost 2 bases and 7 bases respectively, with 9 bases between them. Germline V gene lookup returns CDR1 MNHEY and CDR2 SMNVEV (reference sequence). The CDR3 runs 13 residues. The DNA for the CDR3 is TGTGCCAGCAGTTTAGGCCCATTCCAGCCCCAGCATTTT. It yields the protein CASSLGPFQPQHF.

The table lists this clone with a few counts. The chain links TRBV7-9 to TRBJ1-2, with D hard to call. The CDR3 runs to 16 residues. The germline CDR1 and CDR2 sequences are SEHNR and FQNEAQ (reference sequence). V was clipped by 2 bases and J by 3 bases, with 16 bases between them. CDR3 protein: CASSLYKGGRHYGYTF. CDR3 sequence (DNA): TGTGCCAGCAGCTTATACAAGGGAGGGCGACACTATGGCTACACCTTC. Based on the CDR3 plus reference TRBV7-9 and TRBJ1-2, the full variable domain is DTGVSQNPRHKITKRGQNVTFRCDPISEHNRLYWYRQTLGQGPEFLTYFQNEAQLEKSRLLSDRFSAERPKGSFSTLEIQRTEQGDSAMYLCASSLYKGGRHYGYTFGSGTRLTVV.

This clone was observed at least ten times. The genes are TRBV9 and TRBJ1-1; no clear D gene. Trimming cost V 4 bases and J 3 bases, with 4 bases left between them. CDR1 is SGDLS, CDR2 YYNGEE, per germline. The CDR3 is 11 amino acids. CDR3 coding DNA: TGTGCCAGCAGCTCAGACACTGAAGCTTTCTTT. As protein: CASSSDTEAFF.

V usage is TRBV9 and J usage is TRBJ1-3, with D tentatively TRBD1 (5 bases). Trimming shortened V by 0 bases and J by 6 bases, and 13 bases separated the two germline ends. CDR3 size: 15 residues. The germline gives CDR1 SGDLS, CDR2 YYNGEE. The CDR3 region is CASSVEIGGENTIYF. The DNA of the CDR3 is TGTGCCAGCAGCGTAGAGATCGGGGGGGAAAACACCATATATTTT.

V is TRBV13 and J is TRBJ2-1; D possibly corresponds to TRBD2 (5 bases). CDR1 is PRHDT, CDR2 FYEKMQ, per germline (reference sequence). V shed 4 bases and J shed 2 bases, with 6 bases lying between them. CDR3 length: 13 residues. CDR3 in amino acids: CASSSGTYNEQFF. The CDR3 DNA reads TGTGCCAGCAGCTCCGGGACCTACAATGAGCAGTTCTTC.

V usage is TRBV7-9 and J usage is TRBJ1-6, with D uncertain. The V gene's germline CDR1 is SEHNR and CDR2 FQNEAQ (reference sequence). Trimming removed 5 bases from V and 8 bases from J, with 13 bases in between. The CDR3 has 14 residues. CDR3 residues: CASSQSWGDSPLHF. DNA for the CDR3: TGTGCCAGCAGCCAATCCTGGGGAGATTCACCCCTCCACTTT.

This clone was seen a few times. An end of the junction differs from the germline gene, which may be a read error. The chain recombines TRBV4-1 with TRBJ1-1; D is unclear. The CDR3 is made up of 11 amino acids. The germline gives CDR1 MGHRA, CDR2 YSYEKL. The CDR3 DNA reads as TGTGCCAGCAGCTCAGACACTGAAGCTTTCTTT. Protein product: CASSSDTEAFF.

The chain uses TRBV27 and TRBJ2-5; 12 bases line up with TRBD2. The germline V gene has CDR1 MNHEY and CDR2 SMNVEV (reference sequence). The CDR3 extends over 14 amino acids. The V gene end was trimmed by 6 bases and the J gene end by 5 bases; junction bases not matched to a gene: 4. CDR3 in amino acids: CASSGLAGRETQYF. CDR3 nucleotides: TGTGCCAGCAGCGGACTAGCGGGGAGGGAGACCCAGTACTTC.

V is TRBV7-9 and J is TRBJ1-4; 8 bases line up with TRBD1. CDR3 length: 13 residues. With V trimmed by 7 bases and J by 4 bases, 2 bases remained unmatched. Germline-derived CDR1 and CDR2 are SEHNR and FQNEAQ (reference sequence). The CDR3 sequence is CASNGQGNEKLFF. In DNA form, the CDR3 reads TGTGCCAGCAACGGACAGGGTAATGAAAAACTGTTTTTT.